The 9 T cell receptor beta chains listed next were all sequenced from one sample in a study of shared clonotypes between healthy human individuals. Only in-frame clones appear in the TCRdb table, and some are missing; sequencing was by immunoSEQ multiplex PCR. The table records 950,000 to 1,300,000 clones, roughly 70% of them present only once. Sequencing was performed on memory CD4+ T cells sorted from blood. This sample's subset: CD45RA-negative fraction. The source is a man between 18 and 29 years old in good health.

In this sample, this clone turned up many times. The sample has other DNA sequences that encode this CDR3 too. The chain recombines TRBV27 with TRBJ2-3; 8 bases agree with TRBD2. Per the germline V gene, CDR1 is MNHEY and CDR2 is SMNVEV (reference sequence). The CDR3 totals 15 residues. After removal of 3 bases from V and 2 bases from J, the junction contained 4 bases not matched to a gene. CDR3 in amino acids: CASSLAGGTTDTQYF. The DNA of the CDR3 is TGTGCCAGCAGTTTGGCGGGAGGTACCACAGATACGCAGTATTTT.

V gene TRBV9 combines with J gene TRBJ2-7; the D gene could be TRBD1 or TRBD2 (5 bases each). Germline lookup yields CDR1 SGDLS and CDR2 YYNGEE. The CDR3 loop spans 17 amino acids. Trimming took off 0 bases at V and 1 base at J, with 17 bases between the two ends. CDR3 in DNA: TGTGCCAGCAGCGTAGATCATGGGGCAGGGAGATCCTACGAGCAGTACTTC. Translating it yields CASSVDHGAGRSYEQYF. Full variable domain (missing parts from reference TRBV9 and TRBJ2-7): DSGVTQTPKHLITATGQRVTLRCSPRSGDLSVYWYQQSLDQGLQFLIQYYNGEERAKGNILERFSAQQFPDLHSELNLSSLELGDSALYFCASSVDHGAGRSYEQYFGPGTRLTVT.

This clone was seen only a few times. CDR3 nucleotides: TGTGCCACCAGCAGAGTAACAGACCATAATTCACCCCTCCACTTT. Encoded protein: CATSRVTDHNSPLHF. J is TRBJ1-6 and V is TRBV15; no clear D gene. CDR3 length: 15 residues. Germline-derived CDR1 and CDR2 are LNHNV and YYDKDF (reference sequence). Trimming stripped 1 base from V and 5 bases from J, with 9 bases between. Combining the CDR3 with reference TRBV15 and TRBJ1-6 gives the whole variable domain DAMVIQNPRYQVTQFGKPVTLSCSQTLNHNVMYWYQQKSSQAPKLLFHYYDKDFNNEADTPDNFQSRRPNTSFCFLDIRSPGLGDTAMYLCATSRVTDHNSPLHFGNGTRLTVT.

A few counts support this clone. The chain couples TRBV9 to TRBJ1-2; D might be TRBD1 (6 bases). The CDR3 totals 13 residues. Deletions cut 4 bases from V and 2 bases from J, with 9 bases between. Germline-derived CDR1 and CDR2 are SGDLS and YYNGEE. The CDR3, as DNA: TGTGCCAGCAGCCATGGACAGAACTATGGCTACACCTTC. Encoded protein: CASSHGQNYGYTF. The variable domain in full, completed from reference TRBV9 and TRBJ1-2, reads DSGVTQTPKHLITATGQRVTLRCSPRSGDLSVYWYQQSLDQGLQFLIQYYNGEERAKGNILERFSAQQFPDLHSELNLSSLELGDSALYFCASSHGQNYGYTFGSGTRLTVV.

As regards this clone: Other DNA sequences in this sample translate to the same CDR3. The chain employs TRBV18 and TRBJ1-1; no reliable D call. Trimming cost V 0 bases and J 1 base, with 3 bases left between them. CDR3 length: 13 residues. Germline CDR1 and CDR2: KGHSH and LQKENI. CDR3 protein: CASSPPGNTEAFF. CDR3 DNA sequence: TGTGCCAGCTCACCACCAGGGAACACTGAAGCTTTCTTT.

The V and J genes are TRBV2 and TRBJ1-1, with D unresolved. The CDR3 loop spans 13 amino acids. Per the germline V gene, CDR1 is SNHLY and CDR2 is FYNNEI. Trimming pared 8 bases from V and 0 bases from J, leaving 10 bases between. The DNA for the CDR3 is TGTGCCAGCGCAGAAAACATGAACACTGAAGCTTTCTTT. Translated: CASAENMNTEAFF.

V gene TRBV5-6 combines with J gene TRBJ1-1; 7 bases agree with TRBD1. The V and J ends lost 0 bases and 1 base, in that order; junction bases with no gene match: 6. This CDR3 is 16 amino acids long. Germline V gene lookup returns CDR1 SGHDT and CDR2 YYEEEE. CDR3 protein: CASSLAYPGGNTEAFF. In nucleotides, the CDR3 is TGTGCCAGCAGCTTGGCATACCCAGGGGGGAACACTGAAGCTTTCTTT.

The chain has TRBV4-3 and TRBJ2-7; 9 bases agree with TRBD1. CDR3 length equals 17 residues. Germline CDR1 is LGHNA and CDR2 is YSLEER. V shed 1 base, J shed 1 base, and the junction held 8 bases outside the gene matches. The CDR3 DNA sequence: TGCGCCAGCAGCCAAGTAAAGGGGGGGACAGGGTCCTACGAGCAGTACTTC. This gives the protein CASSQVKGGTGSYEQYF.

The chain links TRBV5-8 to TRBJ1-1; possibly TRBD1 for D (5 bases). In germline, CDR1 is SGHTS, CDR2 YDEGEE. With 4 bases removed from V and 1 base from J, the gap between germline ends came to 14 bases. The CDR3 is 15 amino acids. The DNA for the CDR3 is TGTGCCAGCAGCCCAGGGCAGTGGAGGAACACTGAAGCTTTCTTT. It encodes CASSPGQWRNTEAFF. Drawing the rest from reference TRBV5-8 and TRBJ1-1, the complete variable domain is EAGVTQSPTHLIKTRGQQATLRCSPISGHTSVYWYQQALGLGLQFLLWYDEGEERNRGNFPPRFSGRQFPNYSSELNVNALELEDSALYLCASSPGQWRNTEAFFGQGTRLTVV.